A single sample gave rise to the 9 T cell receptor beta chains below, sequenced in a study of blood T cell repertoires in COVID-19. Sequencing was performed with immunoSEQ multiplex PCR; in TCRdb, only in-frame clones are kept and a portion is missing. This sample yields tens of thousands of clones, of which around 83% are seen a single time; 6.3% belongs to the top ten. The sequencing input was peripheral blood. These receptors all stem from a human donor in a cohort sampled during active COVID-19.

The chain has TRBV7-6 and TRBJ2-1; possibly TRBD2 for D (6 bases). With 0 bases removed from V and 5 bases from J, the gap between germline ends came to 14 bases. Germline lookup yields CDR1 SGHVS and CDR2 FNYEAQ. This CDR3 spans 16 amino acids. CDR3 amino acids: CASSLARPSDHNEQFF. The CDR3 DNA reads as TGTGCCAGCAGCTTAGCTCGGCCTAGCGATCACAATGAGCAGTTCTTC.

The chain combines TRBV2 with TRBJ2-3, with a weak D call TRBD1 (8 bases). Germline V CDR1 and CDR2: SNHLY, FYNNEI. V dropped 5 bases and J dropped 1 base, with 16 bases sitting between them. The CDR3 has 16 amino acids. The CDR3 loop is CASSYRGGWGTDTQYF. As DNA, the CDR3 is TGTGCCAGCAGTTACAGGGGGGGTTGGGGCACAGATACGCAGTATTTT.

The J gene is TRBJ2-7, the V gene TRBV27; 11 nucleotides align to TRBD1. The V gene end was trimmed by 2 bases and the J gene end by 5 bases; junction bases not matched to a gene: 5. Germline CDR1 and CDR2: MNHEY and SMNVEV (reference sequence). The CDR3 totals 15 residues. This CDR3 is CASSLAGQGGNEQYF. CDR3 nucleotide sequence: TGTGCCAGCAGTTTAGCGGGACAGGGGGGAAACGAGCAGTACTTC.

The chain combines TRBV6-5 with TRBJ1-4; TRBD1 matches 9 bases. Germline CDR1 and CDR2: MNHEY and SVGAGI. The CDR3 sequence is 14 residues long. Losses at the gene ends were 11 bases for V and 3 bases for J; bases not matched to a gene: 7. CDR3 in amino acids: CASCRDRANEKLFF. In DNA, the CDR3 is TGTGCCTCCTGCAGGGACAGGGCTAATGAAAAACTGTTTTTT.

J is TRBJ2-3 and V is TRBV27; 8 bases agree with TRBD1. The V segment lost 6 bases and the J segment 4 bases; nucleotides outside the gene matches: 6. CDR3 length: 14 amino acids. The germline V gene encodes CDR1 MNHEY and CDR2 SMNVEV (reference sequence). The CDR3 is CASRKQGAPDTQYF. The CDR3, as DNA: TGTGCCAGCAGAAAGCAGGGGGCGCCAGATACGCAGTATTTT.

The chain is built from TRBV3-1 (or the pseudogene TRBV3-2) and TRBJ2-7; the D is unclear. The CDR3 has 14 amino acids. The V end lost 4 bases, the J end lost 2 bases, and 12 bases lay between the germline ends. The germline V gene encodes CDR1 LGHDT and CDR2 YNNKEL (reference sequence). CDR3 protein: CASSRDDEAYEQYF. The CDR3 DNA follows: TGTGCCAGCAGCCGAGATGACGAGGCCTACGAGCAGTACTTC.

The chain employs TRBV6-5 and TRBJ2-3, with TRBD1 matching over 11 bases. V trimming: 10 bases; J trimming: 7 bases; junction bases outside the gene matches: 7. The CDR3 loop spans 13 amino acids. Germline V gene sequence: CDR1 MNHEY, CDR2 SVGAGI. The CDR3 nucleotides are TGTGCCACCACCGGGACAGGGGGTAATACGCAGTATTTT. It encodes CATTGTGGNTQYF.

The chain uses TRBV12-3 or TRBV12-4 and TRBJ2-7; D ambiguous. V lost 3 bases and J lost 2, with 8 bases in between. The CDR3 has 13 amino acids. Here the CDR3 DNA reads TGTGCCAGCAGTTTTTCCCCCACCTACGAGCAGTACTTC. This gives the protein CASSFSPTYEQYF.

This clone was picked up a small number of times. CDR3 in amino acids: CASSLNVQGPNEKLFF. CDR3 DNA: TGCGCCAGCAGCTTGAATGTGCAGGGCCCTAATGAAAAACTGTTTTTT. This chain connects TRBV5-1 to TRBJ1-4; TRBD1 might be the D (5 bases). The germline V gene encodes CDR1 SGHRS and CDR2 YFSETQ. V lost 1 base, J lost 3 bases, and 13 bases lay in between. There are 16 residues in the CDR3.